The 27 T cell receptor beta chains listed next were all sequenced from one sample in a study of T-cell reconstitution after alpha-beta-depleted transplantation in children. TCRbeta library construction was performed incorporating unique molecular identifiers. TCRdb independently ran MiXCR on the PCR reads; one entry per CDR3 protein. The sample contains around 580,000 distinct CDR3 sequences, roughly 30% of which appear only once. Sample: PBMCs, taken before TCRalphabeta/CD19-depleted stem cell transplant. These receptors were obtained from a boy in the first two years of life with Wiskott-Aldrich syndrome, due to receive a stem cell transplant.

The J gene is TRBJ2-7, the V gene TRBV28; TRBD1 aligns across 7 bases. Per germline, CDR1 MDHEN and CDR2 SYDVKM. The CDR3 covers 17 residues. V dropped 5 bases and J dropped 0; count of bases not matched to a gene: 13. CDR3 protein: CASSHSPGTVSSYEQYF. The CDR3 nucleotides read TGTGCCAGCAGTCATTCGCCTGGGACAGTCTCCTCCTACGAGCAGTACTTC.

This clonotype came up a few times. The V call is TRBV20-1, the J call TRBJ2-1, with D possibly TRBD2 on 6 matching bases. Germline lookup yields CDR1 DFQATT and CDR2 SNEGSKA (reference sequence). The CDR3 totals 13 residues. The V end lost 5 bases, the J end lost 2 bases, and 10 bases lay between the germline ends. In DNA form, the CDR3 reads TGCAGTGCTTCAGCTAGCGCCTACAATGAGCAGTTCTTC. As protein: CSASASAYNEQFF.

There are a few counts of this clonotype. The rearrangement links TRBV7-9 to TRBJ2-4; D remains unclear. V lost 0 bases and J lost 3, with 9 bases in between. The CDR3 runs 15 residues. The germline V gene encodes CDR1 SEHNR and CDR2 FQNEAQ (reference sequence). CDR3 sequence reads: CASSLAGLGKNIQYF. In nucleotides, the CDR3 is TGTGCCAGCAGCTTAGCGGGATTAGGCAAAAACATTCAGTACTTC.

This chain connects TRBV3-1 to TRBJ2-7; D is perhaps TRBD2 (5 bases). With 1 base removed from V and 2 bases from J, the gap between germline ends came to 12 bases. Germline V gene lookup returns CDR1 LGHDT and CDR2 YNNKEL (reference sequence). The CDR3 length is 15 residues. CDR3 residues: CASSQGLAPAYEQYF. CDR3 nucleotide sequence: TGTGCCAGCAGCCAAGGGTTAGCGCCAGCCTACGAGCAGTACTTC.

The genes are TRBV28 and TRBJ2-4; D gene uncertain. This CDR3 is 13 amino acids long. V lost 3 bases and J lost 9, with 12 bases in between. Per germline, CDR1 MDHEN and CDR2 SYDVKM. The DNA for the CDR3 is TGTGCCAGCAGTTTTCAGGTTCTTGGCATTCAGTACTTC. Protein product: CASSFQVLGIQYF.

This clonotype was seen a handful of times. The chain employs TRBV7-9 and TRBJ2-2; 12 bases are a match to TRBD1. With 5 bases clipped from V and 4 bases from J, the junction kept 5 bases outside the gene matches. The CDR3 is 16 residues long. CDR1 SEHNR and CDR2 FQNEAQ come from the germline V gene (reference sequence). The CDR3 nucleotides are TGTGCCAGCAGCGGACCGGGACAGGGGGCCACCGGGGAGCTGTTTTTT. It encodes CASSGPGQGATGELFF.

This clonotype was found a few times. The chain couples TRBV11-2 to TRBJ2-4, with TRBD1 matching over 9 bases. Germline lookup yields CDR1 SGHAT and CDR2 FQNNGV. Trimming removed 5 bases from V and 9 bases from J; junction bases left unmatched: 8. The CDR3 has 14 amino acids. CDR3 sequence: CASSPWTGERIQYF. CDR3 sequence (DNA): TGTGCCAGCAGCCCCTGGACAGGGGAGCGCATTCAGTACTTC.

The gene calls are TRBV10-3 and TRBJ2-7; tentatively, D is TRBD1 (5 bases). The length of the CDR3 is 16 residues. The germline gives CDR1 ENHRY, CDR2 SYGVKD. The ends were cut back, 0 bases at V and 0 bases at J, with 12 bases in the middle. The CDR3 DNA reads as TGTGCCATCAGTGAGTCGGTGGGGCCGCGCTCCTACGAGCAGTACTTC. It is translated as CAISESVGPRSYEQYF.

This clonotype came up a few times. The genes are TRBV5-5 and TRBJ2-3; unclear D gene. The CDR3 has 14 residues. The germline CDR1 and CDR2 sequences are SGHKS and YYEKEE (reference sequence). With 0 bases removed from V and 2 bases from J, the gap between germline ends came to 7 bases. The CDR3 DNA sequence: TGTGCCAGCAGCTTGGCTTACTACACAGATACGCAGTATTTT. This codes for CASSLAYYTDTQYF.

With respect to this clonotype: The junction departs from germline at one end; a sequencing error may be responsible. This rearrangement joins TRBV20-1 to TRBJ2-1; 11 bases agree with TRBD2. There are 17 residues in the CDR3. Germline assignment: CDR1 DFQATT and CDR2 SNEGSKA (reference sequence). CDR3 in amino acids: CCARVSSGRANYNEQFF. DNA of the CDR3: TGCTGTGCTAGAGTCAGTAGCGGGAGGGCCAATTACAATGAGCAGTTCTTC.

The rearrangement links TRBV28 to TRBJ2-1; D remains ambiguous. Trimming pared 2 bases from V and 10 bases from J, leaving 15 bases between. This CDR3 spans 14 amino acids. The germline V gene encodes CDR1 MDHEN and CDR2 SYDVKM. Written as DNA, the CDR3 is TGTGCCAGCAGTTTAGACCCAGCAAGGGCCGAGCAGTTCTTC. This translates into CASSLDPARAEQFF.

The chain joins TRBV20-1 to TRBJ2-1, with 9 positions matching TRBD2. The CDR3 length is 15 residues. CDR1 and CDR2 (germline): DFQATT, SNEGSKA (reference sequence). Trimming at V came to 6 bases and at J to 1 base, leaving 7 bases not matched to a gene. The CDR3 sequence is CSATSGRRSYNEQFF. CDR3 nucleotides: TGCAGTGCCACGAGCGGGAGGAGGTCCTACAATGAGCAGTTCTTC.

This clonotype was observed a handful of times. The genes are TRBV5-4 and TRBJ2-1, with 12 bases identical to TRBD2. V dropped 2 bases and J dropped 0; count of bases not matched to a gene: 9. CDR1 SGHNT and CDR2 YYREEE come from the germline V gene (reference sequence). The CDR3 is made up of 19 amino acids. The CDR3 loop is CASSFSPSGRGLSYNEQFF. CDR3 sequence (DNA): TGTGCCAGCAGCTTTTCGCCTAGCGGGAGGGGCCTCTCCTACAATGAGCAGTTCTTC. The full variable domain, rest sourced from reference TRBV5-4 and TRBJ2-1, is ETGVTQSPTHLIKTRGQQVTLRCSSQSGHNTVSWYQQALGQGPQFIFQYYREEENGRGNFPPRFSGLQFPNYSSELNVNALELDDSALYLCASSFSPSGRGLSYNEQFFGPGTRLTVL.

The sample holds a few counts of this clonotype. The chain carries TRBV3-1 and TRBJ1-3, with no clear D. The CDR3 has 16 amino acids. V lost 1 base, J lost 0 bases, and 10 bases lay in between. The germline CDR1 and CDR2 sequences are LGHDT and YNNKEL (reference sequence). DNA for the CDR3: TGTGCCAGCAGCCAAGCTAGGGAACTCTCTGGAAACACCATATATTTT. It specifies CASSQARELSGNTIYF.

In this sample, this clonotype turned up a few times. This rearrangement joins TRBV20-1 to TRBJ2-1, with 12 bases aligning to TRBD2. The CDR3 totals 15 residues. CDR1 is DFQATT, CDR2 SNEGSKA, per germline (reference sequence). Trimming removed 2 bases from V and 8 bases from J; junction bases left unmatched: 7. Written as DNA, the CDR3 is TGCAGTGCTAGACCTCGACTAGCGGGAGCCTATGAGCAGTTCTTC. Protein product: CSARPRLAGAYEQFF.

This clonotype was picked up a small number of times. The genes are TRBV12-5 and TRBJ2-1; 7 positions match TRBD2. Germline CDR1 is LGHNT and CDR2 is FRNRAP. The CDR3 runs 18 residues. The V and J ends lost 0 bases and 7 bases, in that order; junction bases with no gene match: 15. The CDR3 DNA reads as TGTGCTAGTGGTTTGGTTGGTCAGACTAGCTCGAGGTCAAATGAGCAGTTCTTC. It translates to CASGLVGQTSSRSNEQFF. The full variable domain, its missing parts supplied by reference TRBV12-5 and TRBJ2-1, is DARVTQTPRHKVTEMGQEVTMRCQPILGHNTVFWYRQTMMQGLELLAYFRNRAPLDDSGMPKDRFSAEMPDATLATLKIQPSEPRDSAVYFCASGLVGQTSSRSNEQFFGPGTRLTVL.

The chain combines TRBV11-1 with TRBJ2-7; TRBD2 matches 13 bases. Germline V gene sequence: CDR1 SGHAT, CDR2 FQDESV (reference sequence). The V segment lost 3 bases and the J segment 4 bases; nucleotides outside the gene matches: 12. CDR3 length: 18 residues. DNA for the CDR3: TGTGCCAGCAGCTTCCTTAGCGGACTAGCGGGAGTGTCGTACGAGCAGTACTTC. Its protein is CASSFLSGLAGVSYEQYF.

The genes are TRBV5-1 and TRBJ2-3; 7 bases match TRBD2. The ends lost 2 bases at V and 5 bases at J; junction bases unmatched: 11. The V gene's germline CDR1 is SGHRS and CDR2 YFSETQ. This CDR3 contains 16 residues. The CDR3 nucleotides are TGCGCCAGCAGCTTTATCGCGGGAGTCGGTGTAGATACGCAGTATTTT. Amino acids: CASSFIAGVGVDTQYF.

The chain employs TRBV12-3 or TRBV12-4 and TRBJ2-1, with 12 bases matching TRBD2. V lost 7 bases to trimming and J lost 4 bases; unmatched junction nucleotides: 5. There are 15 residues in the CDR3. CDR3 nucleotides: TGTGCCAGCACCAGGACTAGCGGGGTATACAATGAGCAGTTCTTC. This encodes CASTRTSGVYNEQFF.

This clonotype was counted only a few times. Here the CDR3 reads CAISGRDRLFYGYTF. CDR3 DNA: TGTGCCATCAGCGGGAGGGACAGACTTTTCTATGGCTACACCTTC. The rearrangement links TRBV10-3 to TRBJ1-2; TRBD1 matches 7 bases. The CDR3 has 15 amino acids. Germline CDR1 reads ENHRY; CDR2 reads SYGVKD. The V gene end was trimmed by 6 bases and the J gene end by 4 bases; junction bases not matched to a gene: 11.

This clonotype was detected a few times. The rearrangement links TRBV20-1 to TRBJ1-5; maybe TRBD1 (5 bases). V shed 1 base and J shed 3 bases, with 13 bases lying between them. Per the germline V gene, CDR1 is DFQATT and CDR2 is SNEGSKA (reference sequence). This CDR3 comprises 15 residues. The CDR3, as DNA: TGCAGTGCTAGAGCGGGGGGAGCCCCCAATCAGCCCCAGCATTTT. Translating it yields CSARAGGAPNQPQHF.

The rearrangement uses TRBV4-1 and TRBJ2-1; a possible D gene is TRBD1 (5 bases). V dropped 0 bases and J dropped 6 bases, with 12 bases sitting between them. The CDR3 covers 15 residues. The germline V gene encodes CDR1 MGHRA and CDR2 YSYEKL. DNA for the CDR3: TGCGCCAGCAGCCAAGATGGGGCGAGTTTCAATGAGCAGTTCTTC. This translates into CASSQDGASFNEQFF.

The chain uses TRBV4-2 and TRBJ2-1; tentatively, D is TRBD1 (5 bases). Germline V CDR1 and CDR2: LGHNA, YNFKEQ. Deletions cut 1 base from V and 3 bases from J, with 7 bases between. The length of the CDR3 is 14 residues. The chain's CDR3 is CASSQVQDYNEQFF. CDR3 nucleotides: TGTGCCAGCAGCCAAGTACAGGACTACAATGAGCAGTTCTTC.

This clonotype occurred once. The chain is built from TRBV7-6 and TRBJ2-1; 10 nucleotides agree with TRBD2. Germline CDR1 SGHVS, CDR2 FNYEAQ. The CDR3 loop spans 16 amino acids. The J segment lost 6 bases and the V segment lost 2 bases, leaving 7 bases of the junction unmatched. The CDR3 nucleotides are TGTGCCAGCAGCTTATCGGATAGCGGGAGGCCCAATGAGCAGTTCTTC. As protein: CASSLSDSGRPNEQFF.

CDR3: CSAVSEKNTGELFF. The CDR3 DNA reads as TGCAGTGCGGTAAGCGAGAAGAACACCGGGGAGCTGTTTTTT. The chain couples TRBV20-1 to TRBJ2-2; D remains ambiguous. Looked up from germline, CDR1 is DFQATT and CDR2 is SNEGSKA (reference sequence). Trimming removed 6 bases from V and 1 base from J, with 12 bases in between. The CDR3 totals 14 residues.

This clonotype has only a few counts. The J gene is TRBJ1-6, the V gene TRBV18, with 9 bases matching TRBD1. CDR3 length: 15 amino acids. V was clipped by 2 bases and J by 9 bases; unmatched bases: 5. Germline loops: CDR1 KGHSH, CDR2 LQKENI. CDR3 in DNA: TGTGCCAGCTCACCAACCGGGACAGGGCCTTCACCCCTCCACTTT. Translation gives CASSPTGTGPSPLHF.

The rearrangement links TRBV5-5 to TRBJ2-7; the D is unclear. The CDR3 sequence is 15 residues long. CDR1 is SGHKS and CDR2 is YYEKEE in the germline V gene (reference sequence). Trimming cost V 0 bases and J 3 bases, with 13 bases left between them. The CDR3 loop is CASSLGAGPYYEQYF. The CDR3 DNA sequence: TGTGCCAGCAGCTTGGGCGCAGGACCCTACTACGAGCAGTACTTC.